These T cell receptor beta chains were read from a single sample in a study of CD8 T cells in ankylosing spondylitis. TCRdb re-analysed the 5' RACE reads in MiXCR, keeping a single row per CDR3 protein. The data show almost 250,000 distinct CDR3 sequences, 32% seen once. The sample taken for sequencing was blood, either unsorted or a sorted T cell fraction (not recorded which). Receptors were obtained from a male donor with ankylosing spondylitis or in good health (not recorded which). Both conserved end residues are part of each CDR3. D genes are given only for firm matches. Only part of the rows carry a size: once, few, many, or a class if the clone is expanded.

D gene: NA
clone size: few
J gene: TRBJ2-3
V gene: TRBV20-1
CDR3 protein: CSASRSSADTQYF
CDR3 DNA: TGCAGTGCTAGCAGGTCCTCCGCAGATACGCAGTATTTT

D gene: TRBD1
clone size: NA
J gene: TRBJ2-7
V gene: TRBV28
CDR3 protein: CASSFRRDSLSYEQYF
CDR3 DNA: TGTGCCAGCAGTTTTAGACGGGACAGCCTCTCCTACGAGCAGTACTTC

D gene: NA
clone size: few
J gene: TRBJ2-6
V gene: TRBV6-5
CDR3 protein: CASSYGHRGANVLTF
CDR3 DNA: TGTGCCAGCAGTTACGGGCATAGAGGGGCCAACGTCCTGACTTTC

D gene: TRBD1
clone size: NA
J gene: TRBJ1-5
V gene: TRBV20-1
CDR3 protein: CSARRQGGQPQHF
CDR3 DNA: TGCAGTGCTAGGCGACAGGGTGGTCAGCCCCAGCATTTT

D gene: NA
clone size: NA
J gene: TRBJ2-3
V gene: TRBV6-1
CDR3 protein: CASSRHGLGTDTQYF
CDR3 DNA: TGTGCCAGCAGTCGACACGGACTCGGCACAGATACGCAGTATTTT

D gene: NA
clone size: NA
J gene: TRBJ2-7
V gene: TRBV27
CDR3 protein: CASSLRGNSYEQYF
CDR3 DNA: TGTGCCAGCAGTTTAAGGGGCAACTCCTACGAGCAGTACTTC

D gene: TRBD1
clone size: NA
J gene: TRBJ2-7
V gene: TRBV5-6
CDR3 protein: CASSLVGQIYEQYF
CDR3 DNA: TGTGCCAGCAGCTTGGTGGGACAGATTTACGAGCAGTACTTC

D gene: NA
clone size: few
J gene: TRBJ2-5
V gene: TRBV20-1
CDR3 protein: CSARTKDTLGTQYF
CDR3 DNA: TGCAGTGCACGTACCAAAGATACCCTTGGGACCCAGTACTTC

D gene: NA
clone size: few
J gene: TRBJ2-5
V gene: TRBV12-3/TRBV12-4
CDR3 protein: CASAPGGTQYF
CDR3 DNA: TGTGCCAGCGCCCCCGGGGGGACCCAGTACTTC

D gene: NA
clone size: few
J gene: TRBJ1-2
V gene: TRBV12-3/TRBV12-4
CDR3 protein: CASTLGDRGNYGYTF
CDR3 DNA: TGTGCCAGCACCTTAGGGGACCGGGGCAACTATGGCTACACCTTC

D gene: NA
clone size: few
J gene: TRBJ2-7
V gene: TRBV4-1
CDR3 protein: CASGPLGSYEQYF
CDR3 DNA: TGCGCCAGCGGCCCGTTAGGATCCTACGAGCAGTACTTC

D gene: TRBD1
clone size: NA
J gene: TRBJ2-3
V gene: TRBV20-1
CDR3 protein: CSASGTGASTDTQYF
CDR3 DNA: TGCAGTGCCTCCGGGACAGGGGCTTCCACAGATACGCAGTATTTT

D gene: NA
clone size: NA
J gene: TRBJ2-1
V gene: TRBV9
CDR3 protein: CASSPWTNYNEQFF
CDR3 DNA: TGTGCCAGCAGCCCCTGGACGAATTACAATGAGCAGTTCTTC

D gene: NA
clone size: NA
J gene: TRBJ2-7
V gene: TRBV20-1
CDR3 protein: CSGVRGNSYEQYF
CDR3 DNA: TGCAGCGGGGTCAGGGGCAACTCCTACGAGCAGTACTTC

D gene: TRBD2
clone size: NA
J gene: TRBJ2-5
V gene: TRBV6-2/TRBV6-3
CDR3 protein: CASSYAGRSGGQETQYF
CDR3 DNA: TGTGCCAGCAGTTACGCCGGAAGGAGCGGGGGCCAAGAGACCCAGTACTTC

D gene: NA
clone size: NA
J gene: TRBJ2-7
V gene: TRBV5-1
CDR3 protein: CASSSAQIGHEQYF
CDR3 DNA: TGCGCCAGCAGCAGCGCACAGATCGGCCACGAGCAGTACTTC

D gene: TRBD2
clone size: NA
J gene: TRBJ2-7
V gene: TRBV20-1
CDR3 protein: CSATSGGSSYEQYF
CDR3 DNA: TGCAGTGCTACCAGCGGGGGGAGCTCCTACGAGCAGTACTTC

D gene: TRBD2
clone size: few
J gene: TRBJ2-3
V gene: TRBV12-3/TRBV12-4
CDR3 protein: CATVAGGLDTQYF
CDR3 DNA: TGTGCCACTGTAGCGGGGGGGCTGGATACGCAGTATTTT

D gene: NA
clone size: few
J gene: TRBJ2-7
V gene: TRBV7-6
CDR3 protein: CASSQDHYEQYF
CDR3 DNA: TGTGCCAGCAGCCAGGACCACTACGAGCAGTACTTC

D gene: NA
clone size: once
J gene: TRBJ1-1
V gene: TRBV12-3/TRBV12-4
CDR3 protein: CASSHEGSGVAFF
CDR3 DNA: TGTGCCAGCAGCCACGAGGGCTCAGGGGTAGCTTTCTTT

D gene: NA
clone size: few
J gene: TRBJ2-2
V gene: TRBV20-1
CDR3 protein: CSARDPHTGELFF
CDR3 DNA: TGCAGTGCTAGAGATCCGCACACCGGGGAGCTGTTTTTT

D gene: NA
clone size: NA
J gene: TRBJ1-4
V gene: TRBV4-1
CDR3 protein: CASSQDRNEKLFF
CDR3 DNA: TGCGCCAGCAGCCAAGACAGAAATGAAAAACTGTTTTTT